Detailed here is one T cell receptor beta chain. Its antigen has not been determined. Base qualities are missing; no much larger clone stands one base away. V is pruned by 4 bases and J by 4 bases, leaving 3 bases of the junction without a gene match. CDR1 MNHNY and CDR2 SVGAGI are derived from the germline V gene (reference sequence). Including the terminal cysteine and phenylalanine, the CDR3 comprises 14 residues. Of all the DNA, just the CDR3 is kept, 42 bases in frame from base 1. The cohort was made up of 500 to 800 healthy bone marrow donors. All cohort members were sampled while nominally healthy, although unrecorded immune exposures were likely present. The donor was CMV seropositive and belonged to the group of a few hundred seropositive cohort members. A peripheral blood sample was provided by each donor, and peripheral blood mononuclear cells were used for TCR beta sequencing. The Qiagen DNeasy Blood Extraction Kit was used to extract genomic DNA from the blood cell samples.

The data were obtained in a study of cytomegalovirus exposure and HLA in healthy donors (TCRdb year 2017). As for the study more broadly: According to an earlier analysis of 450 to 650 of the donors, about 180 million T cells yielded 117 million unique TCR beta sequences and approximately 300 Gb of sequence data. Approximately 300 gigabases of sequencing data and around 80 million unique TCR sequences made up an early release that covered approximately 700 HLA-typed donors. Among the roughly 400 genotyped donors, approximately 82% belonged to the genetic ancestry cluster associated with self-reported Caucasian donors. The study was designed to test whether signatures of past pathogen exposure could be identified by cataloging public T cell receptors. The T cell repertoires of about 700 subjects were profiled by immunosequencing and related to cytomegalovirus serostatus. Along with the roughly 610-subject first cohort, a separate validation cohort of over a hundred different subjects was used. To predict cytomegalovirus infection status, the study brought together high-throughput TCR immunosequencing, statistical association of individual TCRs with disease status, and machine learning. To study patterns of TCR occurrence, a later analysis re-analyzed previously published TCR beta repertoires from 666 donors and added high-resolution HLA genotyping. In the later analysis, no new phenotypic data were used to find candidate immune exposures; instead, reliance was placed on TCR beta sequences and their occurrence across donors. To decide whether each TCR beta V gene segment behaved as functional or pseudogenic, an earlier analysis of approximately 600 of the donors relied on high-throughput TCR beta sequencing. Donor age, sex, ethnicity and CMV serostatus were compiled together with the repertoire data. A later genetic analysis used genome-wide SNP genotypes for about three fifths of the roughly 700 donors, treating that subset as a discovery cohort. Every discovery cohort repertoire had been produced on one sequencing platform. Both class I and class II loci were covered by HLA typing, at four-digit resolution. The number of typed donors differed by locus: about 629-630 for A, B, C, DRB1 and DQB1; 500 to 550 for DQA1; 606 for DPA1; and roughly 450 for DPB1. A handful of DR-DQ haplotypes were handled as single units for association and clustering because linkage in the cohort was strong. Among 398 genotyped donors of the cohort, an average of about 240,000 unique TCR beta nucleotide sequences were sequenced per donor, roughly 18% of them non-productive. The paper's findings and limits, for the study overall: The study gave a list of roughly 150 TCR beta chains associated with cytomegalovirus. Linkage disequilibrium might explain the correlated functional status among segregating V segments, but an unknown experimental factor could not be ruled out. HLA typing was unavailable for some donors at each locus, so association tests used only the typed subset. The authors suggested that the approach could potentially be generalized to other disease states and immunological phenotypes. An association between a missense DCLRE1C variant and V-gene and J-gene trimming of TCR beta chains was found in a later genetic analysis and replicated in an independent cohort. A later genetic analysis reported fewer N-insertions in productive TCRs among donors in an Asian-associated ancestry cluster than the roughly 690-donor mean. Specific HLA alleles were associated with around 18,000 TCR beta sequences at a false discovery rate of 0.05 in a later analysis. Only TCR beta chains were sequenced in this cohort, and the absence of alpha or paired-chain data limited detectable features. Immune exposure information for the cohort was limited to CMV serostatus. In a later analysis, the rate of TCR association differed among HLA loci, with DRB1 alleles having the most associated TCRs and HLA-C alleles having the fewest. Because counts were too low, some 17 rarely observed V segments, including chromosome 9 orphons, were excluded from the earlier analysis of around 590 of the donors. The sequencing pipeline was judged likely to have produced a cluster of highly shared sequence variants as a technical artifact. Broadly in line with IMGT annotations, most TCR beta V segments showed up in productive rearrangements about 90% or about 30% of the time in an earlier analysis of about 500 of the donors. The 87-base-pair reads could not distinguish some IMGT-functional V segments, including TRBV6-2 and TRBV6-3, so those segments were excluded. A later analysis found that most CMV-associated TCR beta chains appeared HLA-restricted, with HLA associations seemingly driven largely by CMV exposure. A later analysis reported that several top co-occurrence clusters appeared linked to parvovirus B19, influenza, CMV and Epstein-Barr virus. The classifier was reported to diagnose cytomegalovirus status with high specificity and sensitivity in both the original and validation cohorts. A further reported finding was that TCR beta sequences accurately predicted the HLA-A and HLA-B alleles for most subjects in the first cohort. Most TCR sequences were seen in very few donors, while some public TCRs were found in many individuals. Assigning TCR associations to individual alleles was difficult when HLA alleles, especially DR and DQ, strongly co-occurred. Three of the identified cytomegalovirus-associated TCR beta chains were confirmed in vitro to be specific for cytomegalovirus antigens. A later analysis found that HLA-associated TCR beta chains were more clonally expanded and had lower generation probabilities than equally common non-associated chains. The presence/absence analyses assumed that sequencing depth was roughly uniform across donors, and that assumption may not be true.

Receptor amplification or capture employed the immunoSEQ multiplex PCR assay. For the multiplex PCR, a mixture combining 60 forward primers for TCR Vbeta segments and 13 reverse primers for TCR Jbeta segments was used. The CDR3 region of rearranged TCR beta genes was amplified from genomic DNA by a multiplex PCR assay. The amplified TCR beta libraries were sequenced on the Illumina HiSeq System as 87-base-pair reads. As for how the authors treated the data: A later analysis tallied around 82 million unique TCR beta chains across the 550 to 850 repertoires, and approximately 12 million of those chains were shared by two or more donors. A nearest-neighbor algorithm error-corrected the raw reads and collapsed the reads into unique sequences, merging closely related sequences to remove PCR and sequencing errors. Alignment of CDR3 sequences to IMGT reference sequences was used to assign V, D and J gene segments. For a sequence to be retained, a match of at least six nucleotides to both a V gene segment and a J gene segment was required. Rearrangements were called productive when the CDR3 lacked stop codons and stayed in frame with V and J; all others were non-productive. Following IMGT convention, CDR3 was defined as the stretch from the second conserved V-encoded cysteine up to the conserved J-encoded phenylalanine. The earlier analysis of 587 of the donors excluded sequences that lacked an unambiguous match to a single V gene segment. An earlier analysis of several hundred of the donors called V segments functional above 56.7% productive rearrangements and segregating when the between-donor standard deviation exceeded 5%. A statistical classification framework was built to diagnose cytomegalovirus status from the catalog of TCR beta chain sequences. V and J gene assignment, in a later analysis, came from comparing TCR nucleotide sequences with IMGT/GENE-DB human TR gene sequences. Using the TCRdist pipeline, a later analysis assigned CDR3 sequences along with most-parsimonious VDJ recombination scenarios. A later analysis defined each TCR beta chain by its CDR3 amino acid sequence plus V-gene family, and excluded reads lacking a unique V-gene family. A later analysis removed over 500 highly shared, low-generation-probability nucleotide sequences to deal with suspected cross-contamination and a sequencing artifact. In a later analysis, a clonal expansion index was calculated for each public chain from normalized within-repertoire ranks of inferred template counts. Generation probabilities in a later analysis came from a VDJ recombination model fitted to out-of-frame rearrangements, and those results were checked against IGoR. In a later analysis, hypergeometric tests were used to score TCR-TCR, TCR-HLA and TCR-CMV co-occurrence, with a repertoire-size bias correction applied to TCR pairs. In a later analysis, false discovery rates were estimated by permuting HLA or CMV assignments 20 times. A later analysis grouped co-occurring TCRs with DBSCAN, adding TCRdist sequence similarity when clustering within HLA-allele-positive subsets. For co-occurrence clustering, repertoires with fewer than 30,000 or more than 120,000 public chains were excluded, along with several repertoires with anomalous nucleotide sharing. Held by TCRdb, this immuneACCESS table contains in-frame sequences only and omits some clones. Under half of the omission traces to an unresolved V gene where checked; the cause of the rest is unknown. Clone size and the V and J calls come from that table; the DNA yielded D and trimming. The sample table shows around 99,000 clones, and approximately 79% are seen once. Roughly 15% of the sample lies in the top ten.

The receptor was isolated from a woman between 40 and 55 years old in good health and CMV-seropositive. Recombination linked TRBV6-6 to TRBJ1-1, with 10 middle bases fitting TRBD1. The sequenced sample consisted of PBMCs. Here the CDR3 is given as CASSSRDRGTEAFF. The sequenced DNA: TGTGCCAGCAGTTCCCGGGACAGGGGCACTGAAGCTTTCTTT.